This record looks at one T cell receptor beta chain sequence and its context. This sample is drawn from a study of blood T cell repertoires in COVID-19. As for the study in general: COVID-19 samples, acute and convalescent, were from the United States, Italy and Spain. In each case, the material was cDNA or gDNA derived from T cells, B-cell-depleted T cells, or PBMCs.

Repertoires were generated with immunoSEQ multiplex PCR, while TCRdb's copy carries only in-frame clones and drops some. The repertoire consists of roughly 25,000 clones, with roughly 88% occurring once and the leading ten covering about 20%. The sequenced sample consisted of peripheral blood. The TCR originated in a man between 65 and 80 years old in a cohort sampled during active COVID-19.

This CDR3 reads CATEVTGGGSREQFF. The CDR3 coding sequence is TGTGCCACCGAAGTGACCGGCGGGGGATCTCGTGAGCAGTTCTTC. V gene TRBV28 combines with J gene TRBJ2-1, with 7 bases matching TRBD2. The V gene's germline CDR1 is MDHEN and CDR2 SYDVKM. With V trimmed by 10 bases and J by 9 bases, 18 bases remained unmatched. The CDR3 totals 15 residues. Combining the CDR3 with reference TRBV28 and TRBJ2-1 gives the whole variable domain DVKVTQSSRYLVKRTGEKVFLECVQDMDHENMFWYRQDPGLGLRLIYFSYDVKMKEKGDIPEGYSVSREKKERFSLILESASTNQTSMYLCATEVTGGGSREQFFGPGTRLTVL.